These 30 T cell receptor beta chains were all obtained from the same sample, sequenced in a study of blood T cell repertoires in COVID-19. Produced via immunoSEQ multiplex PCR; TCRdb's table is partial and in-frame only. The sample holds under 300,000 clones, more than 60% seen once. The sequenced material came from peripheral blood. The receptors shown here come from a woman aged 40 to 49 with active or convalescent COVID-19.

CDR3 DNA sequence: TGTGCCAGCCCCCTTGGGGGGGGGCAGTTCTTC. This encodes CASPLGGGQFF. The chain is built from TRBV28 and TRBJ2-1; 7 bases are shared with TRBD2. This CDR3 comprises 11 residues. Germline CDR1 and CDR2: MDHEN and SYDVKM. With 8 bases clipped from V and 12 bases from J, the junction kept 7 bases outside the gene matches.

The rearrangement links TRBV12-2 to TRBJ2-2; the D segment call TRBD1 is taken from the table without a DNA check. TRBV12-2 is a listed pseudogene. This CDR3 has 16 residues. CDR3 region: CASRLGHTPNTGELFF. DNA for the CDR3: TGTGCAAGTCGCTTGGGACACACTCCCAACACCGGGGAGCTGTTTTTT.

Of note for this clone: Other DNA sequences in the sample encode the same CDR3. J is TRBJ1-5 and V is TRBV30, with a possible D match to TRBD1 (5 bases). The germline CDR1 and CDR2 sequences are GTSNPN and SVGIG (reference sequence). The V end lost 1 base, the J end lost 0 bases, and 16 bases lay between the germline ends. CDR3 length: 17 residues. Here the CDR3 DNA reads TGTGCCTGGAGTGGGCAGGGCAATCCCTATAGCAATCAGCCCCAGCATTTT. As protein: CAWSGQGNPYSNQPQHF.

This rearrangement joins TRBV27 to TRBJ1-4; the D is unclear. V was trimmed by 5 bases and J by 10 bases, leaving 17 bases between them. CDR1 is MNHEY and CDR2 is SMNVEV in the germline V gene (reference sequence). This CDR3 is 14 amino acids long. The CDR3 DNA sequence: TGTGCCAGCAGTCCTATCTTAGGCGGAAGAAAACTGTTTTTT. Encoded protein: CASSPILGGRKLFF.

The V and J genes are TRBV7-3 and TRBJ2-1; 7 bases line up with TRBD1. The CDR3 extends over 16 amino acids. Germline V CDR1 and CDR2: SGHTA, FQGTGA. J lost 0 bases, V lost 1 base, and 3 bases had no gene match. The chain's CDR3 is CASSLSSGGSYNEQFF. The CDR3 nucleotides read TGTGCCAGCAGCTTAAGTTCAGGGGGCTCCTACAATGAGCAGTTCTTC.

This clone showed up just once. CDR3 in amino acids: CASSFGSGGRNEQFF. CDR3 coding DNA: TGTGCCAGCAGCTTTGGGAGCGGGGGGCGGAATGAGCAGTTCTTC. The rearrangement links TRBV5-6 to TRBJ2-1; 9 bases match TRBD2. Looked up from germline, CDR1 is SGHDT and CDR2 is YYEEEE. CDR3 length equals 15 residues. The V segment lost 2 bases and the J segment 7 bases; nucleotides outside the gene matches: 7. The whole variable domain, remainder taken from reference TRBV5-6 and TRBJ2-1, is DAGVTQSPTHLIKTRGQQVTLRCSPKSGHDTVSWYQQALGQGPQFIFQYYEEEERQRGNFPDRFSGHQFPNYSSELNVNALLLGDSALYLCASSFGSGGRNEQFFGPGTRLTVL.

The table lists this clone with a few counts. This chain links TRBV27 with TRBJ1-1; 8 bases match TRBD1. This CDR3 is built from 17 residues. Germline CDR1 MNHEY, CDR2 SMNVEV (reference sequence). J was trimmed by 4 bases and V by 5 bases; bases with no gene match: 15. CDR3 sequence reads: CASSQGGQGLGSTEAFF. DNA of the CDR3: TGTGCCAGCAGTCAAGGTGGACAGGGTCTTGGCAGCACTGAAGCTTTCTTT.

This clone appeared a few times. The rearrangement uses TRBV12-3 or TRBV12-4 and TRBJ2-1, with D possibly matching TRBD1 (5 bases). The CDR3 is 12 residues long. With 5 bases removed from V and 6 bases from J, the gap between germline ends came to 8 bases. The DNA for the CDR3 is TGTGCCAGCAGTCGACAGTCCAATGAGCAGTTCTTC. This codes for CASSRQSNEQFF.

J is TRBJ2-5 and V is TRBV19; TRBD2 might be the D (5 bases). V lost 1 base and J lost 6, with 9 bases in between. The CDR3 extends over 13 amino acids. Germline CDR1 and CDR2: LNHDA and SQIVND (reference sequence). The CDR3 region is CASSIGGEQTQYF. The CDR3 DNA sequence: TGTGCCAGTAGTATAGGTGGGGAGCAGACCCAGTACTTC.

The chain has TRBV2 and TRBJ2-3, with 10 nucleotides matching TRBD2. The CDR3 loop spans 16 amino acids. V dropped 2 bases and J dropped 2; count of bases not matched to a gene: 4. CDR1 and CDR2 from the germline V gene are SNHLY and FYNNEI. The CDR3 sequence is CASSERLAGDTDTQYF. The CDR3 DNA reads TGTGCCAGCAGTGAAAGACTAGCGGGTGACACAGATACGCAGTATTTT.

The chain joins TRBV27 to TRBJ1-4; 11 positions match TRBD1. The CDR3 runs 17 residues. Trimming at V came to 2 bases and at J to 8 bases, leaving 10 bases not matched to a gene. CDR1 and CDR2 from the germline V gene are MNHEY and SMNVEV (reference sequence). The CDR3 is CASSLLSLGQGGEKLFF. The CDR3 DNA follows: TGTGCCAGCAGTTTACTGAGCCTGGGACAGGGGGGAGAAAAACTGTTTTTT.

This clone was detected once. The chain is built from TRBV7-3 and TRBJ2-2; D ambiguous. The CDR3 covers 13 residues. The V and J ends lost 5 bases and 6 bases respectively, with 10 bases between them. Germline CDR1 SGHTA, CDR2 FQGTGA. CDR3 region: CASSPLRSGELFF. The CDR3 DNA is TGTGCCAGCAGCCCCCTGCGCTCCGGGGAGCTGTTTTTT.

J is TRBJ2-5 and V is TRBV7-2; 9 bases are shared with TRBD2. This CDR3 spans 16 amino acids. The germline CDR1 and CDR2 sequences are SGHTA and FQGNSA. V was clipped by 4 bases and J by 2 bases; unmatched bases: 8. The CDR3: CASSSPRTSVQETQYF. The DNA for the CDR3 is TGTGCCAGCAGCTCCCCCCGGACTAGCGTTCAAGAGACCCAGTACTTC.

The rearrangement links TRBV5-1 to TRBJ2-3; weak D call: TRBD2 (6 bases). The V end lost 1 base, the J end lost 3 bases, and 15 bases lay between the germline ends. Germline V gives CDR1 SGHRS, CDR2 YFSETQ. This CDR3 has 16 amino acids. The CDR3 sequence: CASSLFGEGGTDTQYF. The CDR3 DNA follows: TGCGCCAGCAGCTTGTTCGGGGAAGGAGGGACAGATACGCAGTATTTT.

This clone appeared a few times. The chain uses TRBV4-2 and TRBJ2-1; 8 bases align to TRBD1. V lost 0 bases to trimming and J lost 7 bases; unmatched junction nucleotides: 8. Per the germline V gene, CDR1 is LGHNA and CDR2 is YNFKEQ. This CDR3 region has 16 residues. The CDR3 coding sequence is TGTGCCAGCAGCCAAGAGGTCTACAGGGGGGAGAATGAGCAGTTCTTC. It yields the protein CASSQEVYRGENEQFF.

The rearrangement links TRBV29-1 to TRBJ1-2; 9 positions agree with TRBD1. With V trimmed by 7 bases and J by 8 bases, 8 bases remained unmatched. The CDR3 has 12 amino acids. The germline V gene encodes CDR1 SQVTM and CDR2 ANQGSEA. This chain's CDR3 is CSALQGARGYTF. The DNA of the CDR3 is TGCAGCGCTCTACAGGGGGCCCGGGGCTACACCTTC.

The chain uses TRBV7-3 and TRBJ2-2, with D possibly TRBD2 on 5 matching bases. Germline V gene lookup returns CDR1 SGHTA and CDR2 FQGTGA. Trimming removed 1 base from V and 5 bases from J, with 5 bases in between. The CDR3 covers 13 residues. CDR3 DNA sequence: TGTGCCAGCAGCTTAAGCGGGACCGGGGAGCTGTTTTTT. It encodes CASSLSGTGELFF.

The chain has TRBV27 and TRBJ1-4; D is undetermined. The CDR3 contains 15 residues. CDR1 is MNHEY and CDR2 is SMNVEV in the germline V gene (reference sequence). V lost 5 bases, J lost 0 bases, and 10 bases lay in between. The CDR3 region is CASSPLRATNEKLFF. The CDR3 region has the DNA TGTGCCAGCAGTCCGTTGAGAGCAACTAATGAAAAACTGTTTTTT.

The chain uses TRBV3-1 (or the pseudogene TRBV3-2) and TRBJ2-5; D remains ambiguous. Germline CDR1 LGHDT, CDR2 YNNKEL (reference sequence). The length of the CDR3 is 15 residues. V gave up 2 bases and J gave up 4 bases, with 14 bases separating them. Written as DNA, the CDR3 is TGTGCCAGCAGCCAATACTTCCAGGTAGGAGAGACCCAGTACTTC. Its translation is CASSQYFQVGETQYF.

The chain is built from TRBV6-1 and TRBJ1-1; D is unresolved. V was clipped by 2 bases and J by 5 bases, with 12 bases between them. Germline CDR1 is MNHNS and CDR2 is SASEGT. The CDR3 covers 14 residues. CDR3 in DNA: TGTGCCAGCAGTGAACCTGGCGGCTCGACTGAAGCTTTCTTT. Its translation: CASSEPGGSTEAFF.

This clone was seen a handful of times. This chain uses TRBV27 with TRBJ1-2, with TRBD1 identical over 7 bases. The CDR3 contains 13 residues. Germline V lookup: CDR1 MNHEY, CDR2 SMNVEV (reference sequence). V was clipped by 6 bases and J by 8 bases; unmatched bases: 9. The CDR3 region has the DNA TGTGCCAGCAGAGCAGGGGGTACTGGGGGCTACACCTTC. Protein product: CASRAGGTGGYTF.

In the case of this clone: Just one base apart from a much larger clone, this may be a read error. The chain carries TRBV19 and TRBJ1-5; D is possibly TRBD1 (6 bases). Trimming stripped 7 bases from V and 2 bases from J, with 9 bases between. Germline V gene lookup returns CDR1 LNHDA and CDR2 SQIVND (reference sequence). This CDR3 region has 13 residues. The CDR3 loop reads CASTRQGNQPQHF. For the CDR3, the DNA is TGTGCCAGTACTCGACAGGGCAATCAGCCCCAGCATTTT.

The table lists this clone with many counts. V and J are TRBV4-2 and TRBJ2-2; D gene uncertain. The CDR3 contains 17 residues. V lost 3 bases, J lost 3 bases, and 17 bases lay in between. Germline V gene data show CDR1 as LGHNA and CDR2 as YNFKEQ. The CDR3 coding sequence is TGTGCCAGCAGCCAGATTCTTACGGTGTTCGACACCGGGGAGCTGTTTTTT. Protein: CASSQILTVFDTGELFF.

J is TRBJ1-5 and V is TRBV28; TRBD1 is a possible D gene (5 bases). V lost 10 bases to trimming and J lost 2 bases, with 18 bases between them. In germline, CDR1 is MDHEN, CDR2 SYDVKM. This CDR3 spans 15 amino acids. The CDR3 DNA reads TGTGCCACCTCCGGGGGGGAGAGGGGCAATCAGCCCCAGCATTTT. Encoded protein: CATSGGERGNQPQHF. Filled out from reference TRBV28 and TRBJ1-5, the complete variable domain reads DVKVTQSSRYLVKRTGEKVFLECVQDMDHENMFWYRQDPGLGLRLIYFSYDVKMKEKGDIPEGYSVSREKKERFSLILESASTNQTSMYLCATSGGERGNQPQHFGDGTRLSIL.

The V call is TRBV11-2, the J call TRBJ1-1; no clear D. CDR3 size: 13 residues. The germline V gene encodes CDR1 SGHAT and CDR2 FQNNGV. The germline V and J ends were trimmed by 5 bases and 5 bases, with 12 bases remaining between them. The CDR3 spells CASSLAAGTEAFF. In DNA, the CDR3 is TGTGCCAGCAGCCTAGCGGCGGGAACTGAAGCTTTCTTT. Full variable domain (rest looked up from reference TRBV11-2 and TRBJ1-1): EAGVAQSPRYKIIEKRQSVAFWCNPISGHATLYWYQQILGQGPKLLIQFQNNGVVDDSQLPKDRFSAERLKGVDSTLKIQPAKLEDSAVYLCASSLAAGTEAFFGQGTRLTVV.

The V gene is TRBV20-1, the J gene TRBJ2-3; no definite D call. V lost 5 bases and J lost 0, with 3 bases in between. Germline lookup yields CDR1 DFQATT and CDR2 SNEGSKA (reference sequence). The CDR3 loop spans 11 amino acids. The CDR3 loop is CSAPSTDTQYF. CDR3 nucleotide sequence: TGCAGTGCTCCAAGCACAGATACGCAGTATTTT.

This rearrangement joins TRBV18 to TRBJ1-2; 10 positions match TRBD1. Germline assignment: CDR1 KGHSH and CDR2 LQKENI. J gave up 14 bases and V 2 bases, and 8 bases lay outside the gene matches. The length of the CDR3 is 13 residues. The CDR3 DNA follows: TGTGCCAGCTCACCATCGACGGACAGGGGGGATACCTTC. Translation gives CASSPSTDRGDTF.

The chain joins TRBV12-1 to TRBJ1-5. TRBV12-1 has pseudogene status. CDR3 size: 12 residues. In nucleotides, the CDR3 is TGTGCCAGCGCCGGGGGTAATCAGCCCCAGCATTTT. Translated, it gives CASAGGNQPQHF.

This chain connects TRBV7-3 to TRBJ1-1; TRBD1 matches at 10 bases. V shed 8 bases, J shed 7 bases, and the junction held 10 bases outside the gene matches. CDR1 SGHTA and CDR2 FQGTGA come from the germline V gene. The CDR3 loop spans 14 amino acids. The CDR3 spells CASSTGTGADEAFF. CDR3 coding DNA: TGTGCCAGCTCGACCGGGACAGGGGCGGATGAAGCTTTCTTT.

This chain connects TRBV2 to TRBJ1-3; 8 nucleotides match TRBD1. Trimming at V came to 4 bases and at J to 0 bases, leaving 5 bases not matched to a gene. In germline, CDR1 is SNHLY, CDR2 FYNNEI. The CDR3 covers 16 residues. As DNA, the CDR3 is TGTGCCAGCAGTGGACAGGGGCCATTCTCTGGAAACACCATATATTTT. Residues: CASSGQGPFSGNTIYF.